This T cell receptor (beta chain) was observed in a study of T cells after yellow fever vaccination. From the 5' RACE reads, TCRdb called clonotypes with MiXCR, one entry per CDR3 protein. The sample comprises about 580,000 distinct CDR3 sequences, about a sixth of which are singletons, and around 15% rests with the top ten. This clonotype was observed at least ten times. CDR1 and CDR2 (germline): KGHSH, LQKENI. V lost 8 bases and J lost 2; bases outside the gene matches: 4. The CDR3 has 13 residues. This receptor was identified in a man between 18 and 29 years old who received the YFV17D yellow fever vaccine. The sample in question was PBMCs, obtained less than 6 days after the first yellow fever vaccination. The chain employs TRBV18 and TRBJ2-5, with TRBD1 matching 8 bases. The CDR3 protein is CASTRDRQETQYF. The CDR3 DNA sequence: TGTGCCAGCACCCGGGACAGGCAAGAGACCCAGTACTTC.